Listed here is a single T cell receptor beta chain. The record originates from a study of blood T cell repertoires in COVID-19. Study context: The origin of the acute and convalescent COVID-19 samples was the United States, Italy and Spain. PBMCs, B-cell-depleted T cells, or T cells were the source of the cDNA or gDNA that made up the material.

Germline V gene sequence: CDR1 ENHRY, CDR2 SYGVKD. The CDR3 totals 14 residues. V was clipped by 6 bases and J by 0 bases, with 9 bases between them. In the original workflow: Counts of nucleated cells, estimated from reference gene primer amplification, were obtained. Here immunoSEQ multiplex PCR was the method, and the copy in TCRdb shows in-frame clones only, minus some. V, J and clone size are taken as reported in that table, and D and trimming were inferred from the DNA itself. The table includes some 70,000 clones, more than 60% detected once. This sequence was found in a woman aged 50 to 60 with acute or convalescent COVID-19. Sample: peripheral blood. The chain links TRBV10-3 to TRBJ1-3, with a tentative D call TRBD1 (5 bases). In DNA form, the CDR3 reads TGTGCCATCAGCCAGGGTGACTCTGGAAACACCATATATTTT. It specifies CAISQGDSGNTIYF.